This TCR beta chain appears in the sequencing data of a study of T cell repertoires in cytomegalovirus infection. Overall study results and limits: Clonotype analysis showed dominance of the ex vivo response by HLA-C-restricted CMV-specific TCR beta clonotypes.

Notes on this clonotype: Its antigen is not identified.

TCRdb used MiXCR to reprocess the reads, holding one entry per CDR3 protein. Of hundreds of thousands of distinct CDR3 sequences in the sample, about 31% are singletons; the top ten hold 9.5% to 15%. Germline assignment: CDR1 LGHNA and CDR2 YSLEER. Trimming removed 0 bases from V and 2 bases from J, with 13 bases in between. This CDR3 comprises 16 residues. This specimen was cultured CD8+ T cells from PBMCs, taken from culture after CMV antigen stimulation. The origin of this receptor is a human donor in good health (CMV status not recorded). Some clones in this sample may be carry-over from other donors' samples. The chain joins TRBV4-3 to TRBJ1-1, with D hard to call. The CDR3 DNA follows: TGCGCCAGCAGCCAAGAGATCCGGAAATTAAACACTGAAGCTTTCTTT. As protein: CASSQEIRKLNTEAFF.